The 21 T cell receptor beta chains given below trace back to one sample, sequenced in a study of technical replicates of blood from several donors (dated by TCRdb to 2015 to 2018). The library was produced with the immunoSEQ multiplex PCR assay. TCRdb provides this immuneACCESS table in a form limited to in-frame rearrangements. Some clones are lacking; in checked studies, under half of them reflect an unresolved V gene, and why the rest are absent is not known. This sample has 100,000 or so clones in its table, and about 95% of those were observed once. About 0.35% of the sample comes from the top ten. Sequencing was performed on T cells isolated from PBMCs. The receptors were gathered from a human donor in good health.

V usage is TRBV6-8 and J usage is TRBJ1-4, with D possibly matching TRBD1 (6 bases). Germline V lookup: CDR1 MNHGY, CDR2 SAAAGT. The V end lost 3 bases, the J end lost 7 bases, and 18 bases lay between the germline ends. The CDR3 spans 16 residues. CDR3 in amino acids: CASSYSGTSVSEKLFF. In nucleotides, the CDR3 is TGTGCCAGCAGTTATTCCGGGACATCGGTTTCTGAAAAACTGTTTTTT.

The chain combines TRBV2 with TRBJ2-7, with TRBD2 as a possible D gene (5 bases). V was clipped by 4 bases and J by 4 bases, with 5 bases between them. The CDR3 is 11 residues long. CDR1 and CDR2 (germline): SNHLY, FYNNEI. The CDR3 bases are TGTGCCAGCAGTGGAGGGTACGAGCAGTACTTC. As protein: CASSGGYEQYF.

V gene TRBV6-1 combines with J gene TRBJ2-3, with 9 nucleotides matching TRBD1. Germline lookup yields CDR1 MNHNS and CDR2 SASEGT. CDR3 length equals 17 residues. The V and J ends lost 0 bases and 5 bases, in that order; junction bases with no gene match: 9. CDR3 DNA: TGTGCCAGCAGTGAAGCGGGGGGGACAGGGTGGGGAGATACGCAGTATTTT. Translated: CASSEAGGTGWGDTQYF.

This chain connects TRBV7-8 to TRBJ2-7; TRBD2 agrees at 8 bases. The CDR3 totals 14 residues. The V and J ends lost 2 bases and 2 bases, in that order; junction bases with no gene match: 2. Germline V gives CDR1 SGHVS, CDR2 FQNEAQ. The CDR3 coding sequence is TGTGCCAGCAGCTTAATGGGACTAGCCTACGAGCAGTACTTC. Protein: CASSLMGLAYEQYF. Full variable domain (remainder filled in from reference TRBV7-8 and TRBJ2-7): GAGVSQSPRYKVAKRGQDVALRCDPISGHVSLFWYQQALGQGPEFLTYFQNEAQLDKSGLPSDRFFAERPEGSVSTLKIQRTQQEDSAVYLCASSLMGLAYEQYFGPGTRLTVT.

The rearrangement links TRBV19 to TRBJ2-2; 9 nucleotides match TRBD2. The CDR3 covers 15 residues. V shed 7 bases and J 7 bases; nucleotides not matched to a gene: 10. Per germline, CDR1 LNHDA and CDR2 SQIVND (reference sequence). CDR3 in amino acids: CASMGIAGVFGELFF. The CDR3 DNA reads TGTGCCAGTATGGGGATAGCGGGAGTGTTCGGGGAGCTGTTTTTT.

J is TRBJ1-2 and V is TRBV4-1; a possible D gene is TRBD1 (6 bases). The germline CDR1 and CDR2 sequences are MGHRA and YSYEKL. This CDR3 has 16 residues. Between the trimmed V and J ends, which lost 1 base and 1 base, there was a span of 13 bases. The CDR3 is CASSQGAQGFNYGYTF. CDR3 in DNA: TGCGCCAGCAGCCAAGGTGCTCAGGGGTTTAACTATGGCTACACCTTC.

This chain uses TRBV7-2 with TRBJ2-7; 7 bases map to TRBD2. The CDR3 extends over 14 amino acids. CDR1 and CDR2 (germline): SGHTA, FQGNSA. The V gene end was trimmed by 6 bases and the J gene end by 0 bases; junction bases not matched to a gene: 5. The CDR3 DNA sequence: TGTGCCAGCAGAAGCGGGGTTAGCTCCTACGAGCAGTACTTC. It codes for CASRSGVSSYEQYF.

CDR3 loop: CASSLGQTGRFLVEQFF. The CDR3 DNA reads as TGTGCCAGCAGCTTAGGCCAAACAGGACGGTTCTTGGTTGAGCAGTTCTTC. This chain joins TRBV13 and TRBJ2-1; tentatively, D is TRBD1 (5 bases). Per germline, CDR1 PRHDT and CDR2 FYEKMQ (reference sequence). The length of the CDR3 is 17 residues. V lost 0 bases to trimming and J lost 9 bases, with 21 bases between them.

The chain combines TRBV13 with TRBJ2-5; 13 bases line up with TRBD2. The CDR3 is 15 amino acids. Trimming cost V 5 bases and J 4 bases; bases outside gene matches: 4. Germline CDR1 reads PRHDT; CDR2 reads FYEKMQ (reference sequence). CDR3 DNA sequence: TGTGCCAGCAGCAGCAGACTAGCGGGAGGAGAGACCCAGTACTTC. It yields the protein CASSSRLAGGETQYF.

This chain uses TRBV6-6 with TRBJ1-2, with TRBD1 matching 9 bases. CDR1 is MNHNY and CDR2 is SVGAGI in the germline V gene (reference sequence). CDR3 length: 15 amino acids. V lost 5 bases, J lost 4 bases, and 8 bases stayed unmatched. CDR3 DNA: TGTGCCAGCAGTAAACCGGGACAGGGTGTCTATGGCTACACCTTC. Protein product: CASSKPGQGVYGYTF.

The CDR3 nucleotides read TGTGCCAGCAGCCACTATAGCGGGAGGCCCCAAGAGACCCAGTACTTC. Translating gives CASSHYSGRPQETQYF. The J gene is TRBJ2-5, the V gene TRBV27; TRBD2 agrees at 10 bases. Germline CDR1 MNHEY, CDR2 SMNVEV (reference sequence). Unmatched junction bases numbered 8, after V lost 6 bases and J lost 1 base. The CDR3 is 16 amino acids.

This clone has a single count. The CDR3 loop reads CASSMVSSGYNEQFF. CDR3 nucleotide sequence: TGTGCCAGTAGTATGGTTTCTAGCGGTTACAATGAGCAGTTCTTC. The rearrangement uses TRBV19 and TRBJ2-1; 7 bases line up with TRBD2. The CDR3 is 15 residues long. J lost 4 bases, V lost 3 bases, and 6 bases had no gene match. Germline V gives CDR1 LNHDA, CDR2 SQIVND (reference sequence).

The chain joins TRBV15 to TRBJ1-2, with D perhaps matching TRBD1 (5 bases). V dropped 0 bases and J dropped 8 bases, with 16 bases sitting between them. The CDR3 contains 15 residues. Germline CDR1 reads LNHNV; CDR2 reads YYDKDF (reference sequence). The CDR3 here is CATSRDYERREGYTF. The DNA of the CDR3 is TGTGCCACCAGCAGAGATTACGAACGCAGGGAAGGCTACACCTTC.

The chain carries TRBV6-4 and TRBJ1-2; the D is unclear. The CDR3 spans 15 residues. CDR1 is MRHNA, CDR2 SNTAGT, per germline. Trimming left V 3 bases short and J 0 bases short, with 11 bases between. As DNA, the CDR3 is TGTGCCAGCAGTGAATCACACCTTGCTAACTATGGCTACACCTTC. Its translation: CASSESHLANYGYTF.

This clone appeared many times. The V gene is TRBV2, the J gene TRBJ2-1; 8 bases match TRBD2. CDR1 and CDR2 from the germline V gene are SNHLY and FYNNEI. CDR3 length equals 15 residues. Losses at the gene ends were 1 base for V and 7 bases for J; bases not matched to a gene: 6. The CDR3 region has the DNA TGTGCCAGCAGTGAAGGCGGGAGGCCGGGGAATGAGCAGTTCTTC. Translated, it gives CASSEGGRPGNEQFF.

The gene calls are TRBV10-3 and TRBJ1-4, with a weak D call TRBD1 (6 bases). Germline CDR1 ENHRY, CDR2 SYGVKD. V was pared by 10 bases and J by 7 bases, with 16 bases between. This CDR3 region has 13 residues. This CDR3 is CATFEGVSEKLFF. In nucleotides, the CDR3 is TGTGCCACTTTTGAGGGGGTAAGTGAAAAACTGTTTTTT.

The table lists this clone with a few counts. The CDR3 nucleotides are TGTGCCAGCAGTGAATCTAGCGGAGGGGCGGAGACCCAGTACTTC. Translation gives CASSESSGGAETQYF. This rearrangement joins TRBV6-4 to TRBJ2-5, with 7 bases aligning to TRBD2. The V and J ends lost 3 bases and 5 bases, in that order; junction bases with no gene match: 9. The CDR3 runs 15 residues. Germline CDR1 reads MRHNA; CDR2 reads SNTAGT.

CDR3 nucleotide sequence: TGTGCCAGCAGCAGGGGGACAGGGGGTATTTGGGAGACCCAGTACTTC. Translated: CASSRGTGGIWETQYF. This chain joins TRBV5-5 and TRBJ2-5, with 11 bases fitting TRBD1. Germline CDR1 reads SGHKS; CDR2 reads YYEKEE (reference sequence). V shed 4 bases and J 5 bases; nucleotides not matched to a gene: 10. The CDR3 loop spans 16 amino acids.

The chain employs TRBV19 and TRBJ1-1; perhaps TRBD1 as D (5 bases). Deletions cut 3 bases from V and 1 base from J, with 15 bases between. The CDR3 sequence is 16 residues long. The V gene's germline CDR1 is LNHDA and CDR2 SQIVND (reference sequence). CDR3 amino acids: CASSMVGQAKNTEAFF. The DNA for the CDR3 is TGTGCCAGTAGTATGGTGGGGCAGGCGAAGAACACTGAAGCTTTCTTT.

The chain uses TRBV4-2 and TRBJ2-2, with D tentatively TRBD2 (5 bases). The CDR3 has 15 residues. V lost 2 bases and J 5 bases, leaving 12 bases between the germline ends. CDR1 LGHNA and CDR2 YNFKEQ come from the germline V gene. The CDR3, as DNA: TGTGCCAGCAGCCAAATCGGGATATCGACCGGGGAGCTGTTTTTT. This codes for CASSQIGISTGELFF.

This clone was picked up one time. The chain uses TRBV28 and TRBJ2-5; D possibly corresponds to TRBD1 (5 bases). CDR1 and CDR2 (germline): MDHEN, SYDVKM. The CDR3 has 13 amino acids. Trimming cost V 3 bases and J 3 bases, with 8 bases left between them. CDR3 in amino acids: CASSLRQKETQYF. As DNA, the CDR3 is TGTGCCAGCAGTTTGAGACAGAAAGAGACCCAGTACTTC.